This TCR beta chain was recovered during a study of cytomegalovirus exposure and HLA in healthy donors. General study points: 15,000 to 20,000 TCR beta sequences were associated with HLA alleles at 0.05 false discovery rate in a later analysis. Later, TCR association rates were found to vary by HLA locus, highest for DRB1 and lowest for HLA-C. When presence/absence was analysed, sequencing depth was taken to be roughly uniform across donors.

At the time of sampling, donors were nominally healthy, though unrecorded immune exposures were likely. The primer mix had 60 Vbeta and 13 Jbeta primers. Assay used: immunoSEQ multiplex PCR; TCRdb lists only in-frame clones, some missing. Of 100,000 to 150,000 clones in the sample, around 84% were seen once. Concerning this clone: Its specificity is not known.

Sequences were obtained from PBMCs. The receptor was isolated from a woman in her thirties or forties in good health and CMV-seronegative.

CDR3 loop: CASNRGGGGYGYTF. The CDR3 bases are TGTGCCAGCAACCGAGGGGGCGGCGGCTATGGCTACACCTTC. The chain couples TRBV9 to TRBJ1-2; 7 positions match TRBD1. This CDR3 contains 14 residues. CDR1 SGDLS and CDR2 YYNGEE come from the germline V gene. V lost 6 bases, J lost 4 bases, and 9 bases stayed unmatched. Full variable domain (remainder filled in from reference TRBV9 and TRBJ1-2): DSGVTQTPKHLITATGQRVTLRCSPRSGDLSVYWYQQSLDQGLQFLIQYYNGEERAKGNILERFSAQQFPDLHSELNLSSLELGDSALYFCASNRGGGGYGYTFGSGTRLTVV.